The 22 T cell receptor beta chains below come from one sample, sequenced in a study of T cell responses to AZD1222 COVID-19 vaccine. TCRdb's copy holds only in-frame clones and misses some; the assay was immunoSEQ multiplex PCR. Among about 66,000 clones listed, less than 85% were seen once. The specimen was peripheral blood, collected on day 0 of MenACWY control vaccination. All receptors derive from an adult in good health.

The chain links TRBV5-6 to TRBJ1-1, with D possibly matching TRBD1 (5 bases). The germline gives CDR1 SGHDT, CDR2 YYEEEE. This CDR3 has 17 residues. V lost 3 bases, J lost 4 bases, and 22 bases lay in between. The CDR3 DNA follows: TGTGCCAGCAGCTCACCCCTGCCTACTGGGGCACCCACTGAAGCTTTCTTT. It is translated as CASSSPLPTGAPTEAFF.

This clone was found a few times. The rearrangement joins TRBV5-4 to TRBJ1-2, with D uncertain. V was trimmed by 2 bases and J by 4 bases, leaving 12 bases between them. CDR3 length: 14 residues. Germline V lookup: CDR1 SGHNT, CDR2 YYREEE (reference sequence). The CDR3 sequence is CASSFAGGSYGYTF. CDR3 in DNA: TGTGCCAGCAGCTTCGCGGGCGGGTCCTATGGCTACACCTTC. Full variable domain (outside the CDR3, taken from reference TRBV5-4 and TRBJ1-2): ETGVTQSPTHLIKTRGQQVTLRCSSQSGHNTVSWYQQALGQGPQFIFQYYREEENGRGNFPPRFSGLQFPNYSSELNVNALELDDSALYLCASSFAGGSYGYTFGSGTRLTVV.

This clone was detected only a few times. This chain links TRBV5-1 with TRBJ1-1; D call uncertain. This CDR3 region has 14 residues. The germline CDR1 and CDR2 sequences are SGHRS and YFSETQ. Trimming took off 2 bases at V and 0 bases at J, with 8 bases between the two ends. The DNA for the CDR3 is TGCGCCAGCAGCTTAACAAGCATGAACACTGAAGCTTTCTTT. Translation: CASSLTSMNTEAFF.

This clone was detected only once. The chain is built from TRBV7-9 and TRBJ1-1; 10 bases align to TRBD1. Unmatched junction bases numbered 2, after V lost 5 bases and J lost 5 bases. Germline CDR1 reads SEHNR; CDR2 reads FQNEAQ (reference sequence). This CDR3 is 13 amino acids long. This CDR3 is CASSQDRGTEAFF. The CDR3 coding sequence is TGTGCCAGCAGCCAGGACAGGGGGACTGAAGCTTTCTTT.

The chain recombines TRBV2 with TRBJ1-6; D gene unclear. This CDR3 region has 12 residues. CDR1 is SNHLY, CDR2 FYNNEI, per germline. Trimming pared 4 bases from V and 10 bases from J, leaving 8 bases between. The CDR3, as DNA: TGTGCCAGCAGTGCAAGTGGATCACCCCTCCACTTT. Translated, it gives CASSASGSPLHF.

The rearrangement joins TRBV7-8 to TRBJ1-6; D perhaps matches TRBD1 (5 bases). Germline V gene data show CDR1 as SGHVS and CDR2 as FQNEAQ. The ends were cut back, 3 bases at V and 10 bases at J, with 13 bases in the middle. The CDR3 is 14 residues long. CDR3 sequence (DNA): TGTGCCAGCAGCTTCCGGACACCGGGCTCACCCCTCCACTTT. It codes for CASSFRTPGSPLHF.

The chain joins TRBV28 to TRBJ1-2, with unresolved D. Germline loops: CDR1 MDHEN, CDR2 SYDVKM. Trimming cost V 6 bases and J 0 bases, with 20 bases left between them. This CDR3 is 17 amino acids long. The CDR3 here is CASSTVDVALANYGYTF. CDR3 nucleotides: TGTGCCAGCAGCACCGTCGACGTCGCCTTAGCTAACTATGGCTACACCTTC.

This rearrangement joins TRBV11-1 to TRBJ2-7, with unresolved D. Trimming stripped 4 bases from V and 3 bases from J, with 4 bases between. The length of the CDR3 is 11 residues. CDR1 and CDR2 (germline): SGHAT, FQDESV (reference sequence). The CDR3 DNA follows: TGTGCCAGCAGCTCTCACTACGAGCAGTACTTC. This encodes CASSSHYEQYF.

This chain uses TRBV19 with TRBJ1-2; unclear D gene. Germline-derived CDR1 and CDR2 are LNHDA and SQIVND (reference sequence). V lost 5 bases and J 4 bases, leaving 14 bases between the germline ends. There are 14 residues in the CDR3. The CDR3 region is CASSSTTGSYGYTF. CDR3 sequence (DNA): TGTGCCAGTAGTTCTACAACCGGGAGCTATGGCTACACCTTC.

This chain joins TRBV5-6 and TRBJ2-7; D is ambiguous. CDR1 SGHDT and CDR2 YYEEEE come from the germline V gene. The V and J ends lost 4 bases and 0 bases respectively, with 11 bases between them. There are 14 residues in the CDR3. CDR3 in DNA: TGTGCCAGCAGCCCCCTGGGCAGCTCCTACGAGCAGTACTTC. It yields the protein CASSPLGSSYEQYF.

The chain joins TRBV6-5 to TRBJ1-5; TRBD1 aligns across 7 bases. J was trimmed by 7 bases and V by 5 bases; bases with no gene match: 11. The CDR3 extends over 15 amino acids. Germline V gene data show CDR1 as MNHEY and CDR2 as SVGAGI. CDR3 nucleotides: TGTGCCAGCAGTCCCGACAGCCCCAGGGGGCAGCCCCAGCATTTT. Translated, it gives CASSPDSPRGQPQHF.

This chain connects TRBV6-5 to TRBJ2-5, with 7 bases aligning to TRBD1. This CDR3 has 13 residues. Germline V gives CDR1 MNHEY, CDR2 SVGAGI. V gave up 6 bases and J gave up 3 bases; unmatched junction bases: 4. The CDR3 sequence is CASSWDRKETQYF. For the CDR3, the DNA is TGTGCCAGCAGCTGGGACAGAAAAGAGACCCAGTACTTC.

The chain has TRBV7-9 and TRBJ2-7; the D is unclear. The germline V gene has CDR1 SEHNR and CDR2 FQNEAQ (reference sequence). CDR3 length equals 16 residues. V was cut by 5 bases and J by 0 bases, with 17 bases left in between. This CDR3 is CASSVSGYPASYEQYF. CDR3 nucleotides: TGTGCCAGCAGCGTATCCGGCTATCCTGCCTCCTACGAGCAGTACTTC.

V gene TRBV19 combines with J gene TRBJ1-1; D not resolved. Germline V gene lookup returns CDR1 LNHDA and CDR2 SQIVND (reference sequence). There are 15 residues in the CDR3. V lost 8 bases and J lost 3, with 19 bases in between. CDR3 amino acids: CASGKLSGSYTEAFF. The DNA of the CDR3 is TGTGCCAGTGGGAAGTTGTCCGGGTCGTACACTGAAGCTTTCTTT.

The chain carries TRBV7-9 and TRBJ2-7, with D tentatively TRBD2 (6 bases). This CDR3 has 13 residues. Trimming shortened V by 4 bases and J by 3 bases, and 10 bases separated the two germline ends. The V gene's germline CDR1 is SEHNR and CDR2 FQNEAQ (reference sequence). The DNA for the CDR3 is TGTGCCAGCAGCTATTCGGGGGTCTACGAGCAGTACTTC. Amino acid sequence: CASSYSGVYEQYF.

The chain has TRBV5-4 and TRBJ2-7; D unclear. This CDR3 is 13 amino acids long. Germline lookup yields CDR1 SGHNT and CDR2 YYREEE (reference sequence). Trimming took off 0 bases at V and 0 bases at J, with 4 bases between the two ends. This CDR3 is CASSLDGSYEQYF. The CDR3 coding sequence is TGTGCCAGCAGCTTGGATGGCTCCTACGAGCAGTACTTC.

The V gene is TRBV28, the J gene TRBJ1-1; tentatively, D is TRBD1 (5 bases). The CDR3 length is 14 residues. V was trimmed by 5 bases and J by 6 bases, leaving 16 bases between them. Germline CDR1 is MDHEN and CDR2 is SYDVKM. The CDR3 DNA follows: TGTGCCAGCAGTCCCTTCGGGGGAAACGCTGAAGCTTTCTTT. Translated: CASSPFGGNAEAFF.

This chain uses TRBV12-3 or TRBV12-4 with TRBJ2-5; D is unclear. CDR3 length: 11 amino acids. Between the trimmed V and J ends, which lost 6 bases and 7 bases, there was a span of 9 bases. The CDR3 sequence: CASSSLGTQYF. CDR3 bases: TGTGCCAGCAGCAGTCTAGGGACCCAGTACTTC.

This clone showed up just a few times. V and J are TRBV2 and TRBJ2-3; a possible D gene is TRBD1 (6 bases). CDR3 length: 15 residues. The germline V gene encodes CDR1 SNHLY and CDR2 FYNNEI. V dropped 7 bases and J dropped 4 bases, with 18 bases sitting between them. CDR3 loop: CASNTRGDGADTQYF. For the CDR3, the DNA is TGTGCCAGCAATACCAGGGGAGACGGCGCAGATACGCAGTATTTT.

This sequence joins TRBV19 and TRBJ2-7; the D gene is possibly TRBD1 (6 bases). This CDR3 contains 13 residues. V was clipped by 3 bases and J by 3 bases, with 9 bases between them. CDR1 and CDR2 (germline): LNHDA, SQIVND (reference sequence). The CDR3 here is CASSMTGNYEQYF. The CDR3 DNA is TGTGCCAGTAGTATGACAGGAAACTACGAGCAGTACTTC.

The chain carries TRBV20-1 and TRBJ1-5; D uncertain. This CDR3 has 15 amino acids. Trimming took 3 bases from V and 5 from J, leaving 17 bases between them. The germline gives CDR1 DFQATT, CDR2 SNEGSKA (reference sequence). CDR3 DNA sequence: TGCAGTGCTAGTTCGGTGGTGAGCGGGCATCAGCCCCAGCATTTT. This encodes CSASSVVSGHQPQHF.

The chain employs TRBV10-1 and TRBJ2-2; D is perhaps TRBD1 or TRBD2 (5 bases each). The CDR3 loop spans 15 amino acids. V was pared by 5 bases and J by 6 bases, with 16 bases between. Germline loops: CDR1 WNHNN, CDR2 SYGVQD (reference sequence). The CDR3 DNA reads TGCGCCAGCAGTCGTTCAGGGACCCAGTCCGGGGAGCTGTTTTTT. Translated: CASSRSGTQSGELFF.